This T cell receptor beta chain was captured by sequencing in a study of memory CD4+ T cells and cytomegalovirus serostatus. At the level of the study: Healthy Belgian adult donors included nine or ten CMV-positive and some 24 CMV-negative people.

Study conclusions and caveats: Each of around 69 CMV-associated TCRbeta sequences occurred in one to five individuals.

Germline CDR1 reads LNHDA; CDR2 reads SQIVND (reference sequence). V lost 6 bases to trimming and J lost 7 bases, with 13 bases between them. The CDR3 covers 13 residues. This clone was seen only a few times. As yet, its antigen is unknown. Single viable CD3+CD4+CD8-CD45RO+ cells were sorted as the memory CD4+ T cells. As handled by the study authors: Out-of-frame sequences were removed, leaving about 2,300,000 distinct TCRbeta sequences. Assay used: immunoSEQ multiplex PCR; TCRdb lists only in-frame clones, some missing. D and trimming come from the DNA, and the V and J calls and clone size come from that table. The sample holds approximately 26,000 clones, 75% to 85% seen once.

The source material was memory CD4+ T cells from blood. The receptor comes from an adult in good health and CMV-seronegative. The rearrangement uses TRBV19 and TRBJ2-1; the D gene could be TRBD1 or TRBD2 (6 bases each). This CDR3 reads CASRGASGNEQFF. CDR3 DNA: TGTGCCAGTAGGGGGGCGAGCGGGAATGAGCAGTTCTTC.